Listed here is a single TCR beta chain. Germline V gene sequence: CDR1 SGHRS, CDR2 YFSETQ. V was pared by 4 bases and J by 0 bases, with 9 bases of the junction left unmatched. This CDR3 has 16 amino acids. Libraries were prepared by immunoSEQ multiplex PCR; TCRdb keeps only in-frame clonotypes and omits some of them. In the table there are around 200,000 clones, 90% of which are singletons. This sample was included in a study of blood T cell repertoires in COVID-19. Study overall: Some COVID-19 samples were acute and others convalescent; all came from the United States, Italy and Spain.

Source material: PBMCs or T cells enriched from blood (not recorded which). The chain links TRBV5-1 to TRBJ2-7, with 8 bases aligning to TRBD1. This clonotype was obtained from a man aged 25-45 years who had recovered from COVID-19. The CDR3 DNA reads TGCGCCAGCAGCCCTGATACAGGGGGACCCTCCTACGAGCAGTACTTC. Translating it yields CASSPDTGGPSYEQYF.